These T cell receptor beta chains were read from a single sample in a study of blood T cell repertoires in COVID-19. The repertoire was sequenced with immunoSEQ multiplex PCR; TCRdb's copy has only in-frame clones and lacks some. Of some 180,000 clones listed, about four fifths are singletons. The sequenced sample consisted of peripheral blood. The receptors shown here come from a man between 60 and 75 years old with acute or convalescent COVID-19. Both conserved end residues are part of each CDR3. The D gene is left open where the match is weak. Size is omitted from some rows. Given values are once, few, many or a class for expanded clones.

.	TRBV19	.	14	TRBJ1-1	TGTGCCAGTAGTCCCCGCACGGGTAACACTGAAGCTTTCTTT	CASSPRTGNTEAFF
.	TRBV6-5	.	13	TRBJ2-5	TGTGCCAGCAGTCCACAGGAGAGCGAGACCCAGTACTTC	CASSPQESETQYF
.	TRBV4-1	TRBD1	13	TRBJ2-1	TGCGCCAGCAGCCACCTGGAGACAGGGAAGCAGTTCTTC	CASSHLETGKQFF
.	TRBV18	TRBD1	14	TRBJ2-1	TGTGCCAGCTCACCGTTACAGGGGTCCAATGAGCAGTTCTTC	CASSPLQGSNEQFF
.	TRBV18	TRBD1	16	TRBJ2-2	TGTGCCAGCTCGCAACAGGGGGCAAAGAACACCGGGGAGCTGTTTTTT	CASSQQGAKNTGELFF
.	TRBV2	TRBD2	15	TRBJ2-1	TGTGCCACCCAGATTAGACTAGCGGGAGGGGCGGAGCAGTTCTTC	CATQIRLAGGAEQFF
once	TRBV6-5	.	16	TRBJ1-1	TGTGCCAGCAGTTACCTACCGTATAAAGGGGACACTGAAGCTTTCTTT	CASSYLPYKGDTEAFF
.	TRBV5-1	.	14	TRBJ2-5	TGCGCCAGCAGCCGAGGGGGTTATGGAGAGACCCAGTACTTC	CASSRGGYGETQYF
.	TRBV20-1	.	11	TRBJ1-4	TGCAGTGCTGAAAGGGGTGAAAAACTGTTTTTT	CSAERGEKLFF
.	TRBV9	.	16	TRBJ2-2	TGTGCCAGCAGCCCCCATCCCCCTACGAACACCGGGGAGCTGTTTTTT	CASSPHPPTNTGELFF
.	TRBV2	.	14	TRBJ1-1	TGTGCCAGCAGAACCAGTACTATGAACACTGAAGCTTTCTTT	CASRTSTMNTEAFF
.	TRBV6-6	TRBD1	15	TRBJ2-6	TGTGCCAGCAGTGCACAGGGGGGAGGGGCCAACGTCCTGACTTTC	CASSAQGGGANVLTF
.	TRBV19	.	11	TRBJ2-7	TGTGCCTCTACAGGGTTCGGCGAGCAGTACTTC	CASTGFGEQYF
.	TRBV4-2	.	15	TRBJ2-7	TGTGCCAGCAGCCAAACCCCGGGAGTATCCTACGAGCAGTACTTC	CASSQTPGVSYEQYF